One and the same sample provided the 26 T cell receptor beta chains below, sequenced in a study of blood T cell repertoires in COVID-19. Only in-frame clones appear in the TCRdb table, and some are missing; sequencing was by immunoSEQ multiplex PCR. The sample yields fewer than 140,000 clones, approximately 84% seen once. Sample: peripheral blood. Receptors originate from an older woman with acute or convalescent COVID-19.

This clone is classed as hyperexpanded. The conserved phenylalanine or tryptophan is not found at the CDR3 terminus, so this likely reflects a read error. Because the CDR3's place on the DNA is in doubt, the DNA is left out and the CDR3 is given as listed by TCRdb. The genes are TRBV7-3 and TRBJ2-7; TRBD1, the D gene given by the table, was not confirmed from the DNA. A total of 9 residues make up the CDR3, ends included. Germline V gene sequence: CDR1 SGHTA, CDR2 FQGTGA. CDR3: CASSLKQGL.

The rearrangement links TRBV5-4 to TRBJ2-6, with unresolved D. V shed 0 bases and J shed 1 base, with 5 bases lying between them. CDR1 is SGHNT, CDR2 YYREEE, per germline (reference sequence). The CDR3 sequence is 15 residues long. The CDR3: CASSLAFSGANVLTF. In DNA, the CDR3 is TGTGCCAGCAGCTTGGCATTTTCTGGGGCCAACGTCCTGACTTTC.

V gene TRBV3-1 (or the pseudogene TRBV3-2) combines with J gene TRBJ1-2; D remains ambiguous. V was trimmed by 0 bases and J by 7 bases, leaving 21 bases between them. CDR3 length: 17 residues. Germline CDR1 reads LGHDT; CDR2 reads YNNKEL (reference sequence). CDR3 region: CASSQDLAVPGVGGYTF. In DNA, the CDR3 is TGTGCCAGCAGCCAAGATCTTGCCGTCCCCGGGGTAGGTGGCTACACCTTC.

The chain joins TRBV27 to TRBJ1-1, with 8 bases identical to TRBD1. Germline CDR1 is MNHEY and CDR2 is SMNVEV (reference sequence). The CDR3 has 13 residues. The J segment lost 0 bases and the V segment lost 8 bases, leaving 2 bases of the junction unmatched. The CDR3 is CASWTGMNTEAFF. The CDR3 nucleotides are TGTGCCAGCTGGACAGGGATGAACACTGAAGCTTTCTTT.

J is TRBJ2-2 and V is TRBV5-1, with 9 nucleotides matching TRBD2. The CDR3 loop spans 16 amino acids. CDR1 is SGHRS, CDR2 YFSETQ, per germline. The V segment lost 9 bases and the J segment 5 bases; nucleotides outside the gene matches: 14. CDR3 sequence: CATARTAGGGTGELFF. The CDR3 DNA sequence: TGCGCCACCGCTCGAACAGCGGGGGGAGGGACCGGGGAGCTGTTTTTT.

This clone was observed a few times. This chain links TRBV6-1 with TRBJ1-2; TRBD1 matches 10 bases. This CDR3 has 13 residues. J lost 12 bases, V lost 3 bases, and 7 bases had no gene match. Per germline, CDR1 MNHNS and CDR2 SASEGT. CDR3 nucleotide sequence: TGTGCCAGCAGTGATCGGGACAGGGGTTTAAACACCTTC. Translated: CASSDRDRGLNTF.

The genes are TRBV5-6 and TRBJ1-2; D not resolved. Trimming took 4 bases from V and 2 from J, leaving 12 bases between them. The CDR3 extends over 14 amino acids. CDR1 is SGHDT, CDR2 YYEEEE, per germline. In DNA form, the CDR3 reads TGTGCCAGCAGCCCCCCGGGAGGGAACTATGGCTACACCTTC. Residues: CASSPPGGNYGYTF.

The chain couples TRBV7-9 to TRBJ1-2, with TRBD1 matching over 7 bases. Germline V gene data show CDR1 as SEHNR and CDR2 as FQNEAQ (reference sequence). V was pared by 3 bases and J by 6 bases, with 4 bases of the junction left unmatched. This CDR3 spans 13 amino acids. This chain's CDR3 is CASSLGQNNGYTF. The CDR3 bases are TGTGCCAGCAGCTTGGGACAGAATAATGGCTACACCTTC. The full variable domain, its missing parts supplied by reference TRBV7-9 and TRBJ1-2, is DTGVSQNPRHKITKRGQNVTFRCDPISEHNRLYWYRQTLGQGPEFLTYFQNEAQLEKSRLLSDRFSAERPKGSFSTLEIQRTEQGDSAMYLCASSLGQNNGYTFGSGTRLTVV.

The chain combines TRBV5-1 with TRBJ2-3; D call uncertain. V dropped 4 bases and J dropped 1 base, with 10 bases sitting between them. CDR3 size: 14 residues. Looked up from germline, CDR1 is SGHRS and CDR2 is YFSETQ. The CDR3 sequence is CASSPVTGTDTQYF. CDR3 coding DNA: TGCGCCAGCAGCCCCGTTACAGGCACAGATACGCAGTATTTT.

This clone was counted only a few times. This rearrangement joins TRBV5-6 to TRBJ2-1, with D perhaps matching TRBD2 (5 bases). From germline, CDR1 is SGHDT and CDR2 YYEEEE. V was pared by 5 bases and J by 4 bases, with 10 bases between. The CDR3 sequence is 13 residues long. CDR3 bases: TGTGCCAGCAGGCCTAGCCTATACAATGAGCAGTTCTTC. As protein: CASRPSLYNEQFF.

As DNA, the CDR3 is TGTGCCAGCTCACTAGACAGGACAGAGCAGTACTTC. It is translated as CASSLDRTEQYF. V is TRBV18 and J is TRBJ2-7; a possible D gene is TRBD1 (6 bases). CDR1 KGHSH and CDR2 LQKENI come from the germline V gene. The V end was cut by 4 bases, the J end by 7 bases, with 11 bases between. The CDR3 spans 12 residues.

In its sample, this clone was seen a few times. The same CDR3 can be traced to other DNA sequences in this sample. CDR3 sequence: CASSQDRDQPQHF. The CDR3 bases are TGTGCCAGCAGCCAAGACAGGGATCAGCCCCAGCATTTT. The genes are TRBV3-1 (or the pseudogene TRBV3-2) and TRBJ1-5; the D gene is possibly TRBD1 (5 bases). V lost 0 bases and J lost 5, with 5 bases in between. Germline CDR1 is LGHDT and CDR2 is YNNKEL (reference sequence). There are 13 residues in the CDR3.

CDR3: CASSQLAGASHGAHEQYF. CDR3 in DNA: TGTGCCAGCAGCCAACTAGCGGGGGCCTCACACGGGGCCCACGAGCAGTACTTC. This chain connects TRBV21-1 to TRBJ2-7; the D call in the table, TRBD2, was not verified against the DNA. TRBV21-1 is a documented pseudogene. This CDR3 is built from 18 residues.

The gene calls are TRBV5-1 and TRBJ2-1; 9 bases line up with TRBD2. CDR1 and CDR2 (germline): SGHRS, YFSETQ. This CDR3 spans 15 amino acids. Trimming at V came to 4 bases and at J to 7 bases, leaving 9 bases not matched to a gene. CDR3 in DNA: TGCGCCAGCAGCCCGGGACTAGCAGAGTCTAATGAGCAGTTCTTC. Residues: CASSPGLAESNEQFF.

The DNA of the CDR3 is TGTGCCAGTAGGCGACAGGGGGAACACTATGGCTACACCTTC. Amino acids: CASRRQGEHYGYTF. This chain links TRBV19 with TRBJ1-2; TRBD1 aligns across 9 bases. Germline values: CDR1 LNHDA, CDR2 SQIVND (reference sequence). The CDR3 has 14 amino acids. V trimming: 6 bases; J trimming: 3 bases; junction bases outside the gene matches: 5.

This sequence joins TRBV5-1 and TRBJ1-6, with TRBD1 matching 12 bases. The junction had 23 bases not matched to a gene; V was cut back by 4 bases and J by 12 bases. The CDR3 spans 20 residues. Germline assignment: CDR1 SGHRS and CDR2 YFSETQ. The CDR3 is CASSPSMSTPGQGAIGPLHF. CDR3 DNA: TGCGCCAGCAGCCCTAGTATGTCAACCCCGGGACAGGGGGCGATAGGACCCCTCCACTTT.

The V call is TRBV28, the J call TRBJ1-5; no definite D call. In germline, CDR1 is MDHEN, CDR2 SYDVKM. The CDR3 covers 13 residues. Trimming took off 1 base at V and 4 bases at J, with 5 bases between the two ends. The CDR3 nucleotides read TGTGCCAGCAGTTTATATGAGAATCAGCCCCAGCATTTT. Protein product: CASSLYENQPQHF.

This chain joins TRBV5-1 and TRBJ1-2; unclear D gene. The CDR3 has 17 residues. CDR1 and CDR2 from the germline V gene are SGHRS and YFSETQ. V was trimmed by 0 bases and J by 0 bases, leaving 15 bases between them. The CDR3 DNA is TGCGCCAGCAGCTTGGCTGTACTGCTTTTGGCTAACTATGGCTACACCTTC. Its translation is CASSLAVLLLANYGYTF.

J is TRBJ2-5 and V is TRBV14, with a tentative D call TRBD2 (6 bases). The V and J ends lost 0 bases and 2 bases respectively, with 13 bases between them. CDR1 and CDR2 from the germline V gene are SGHDN and FVKESK. The CDR3 length is 16 residues. CDR3 amino acids: CASSQDRGTAQETQYF. The CDR3 DNA follows: TGTGCCAGCAGCCAAGATCGGGGGACGGCACAAGAGACCCAGTACTTC.

The gene calls are TRBV18 and TRBJ2-2; 7 bases match TRBD1. V was pared by 3 bases and J by 4 bases, with 8 bases of the junction left unmatched. This CDR3 is built from 16 residues. Looked up from germline, CDR1 is KGHSH and CDR2 is LQKENI. As DNA, the CDR3 is TGTGCCAGCTCACCGTACGGACAGGTGGGCACCGGGGAGCTGTTTTTT. Its translation: CASSPYGQVGTGELFF. The variable domain in full, with the rest retrieved from reference TRBV18 and TRBJ2-2, is NAGVMQNPRHLVRRRGQEARLRCSPMKGHSHVYWYRQLPEEGLKFMVYLQKENIIDESGMPKERFSAEFPKEGPSILRIQQVVRGDSAAYFCASSPYGQVGTGELFFGEGSRLTVL.

The sample holds one count of this clone. This rearrangement joins TRBV5-4 to TRBJ2-5; possible D gene TRBD1, 6 bases. Germline assignment: CDR1 SGHNT and CDR2 YYREEE (reference sequence). CDR3 length: 14 residues. V was cut by 2 bases and J by 2 bases, with 10 bases left in between. The chain's CDR3 is CASSFTQGQETQYF. CDR3 DNA sequence: TGTGCCAGCAGCTTTACACAGGGACAAGAGACCCAGTACTTC. The full variable domain, its missing parts supplied by reference TRBV5-4 and TRBJ2-5, is ETGVTQSPTHLIKTRGQQVTLRCSSQSGHNTVSWYQQALGQGPQFIFQYYREEENGRGNFPPRFSGLQFPNYSSELNVNALELDDSALYLCASSFTQGQETQYFGPGTRLLVL.

This sequence joins TRBV18 and TRBJ1-6; D ambiguous. The CDR3 sequence is 15 residues long. The germline CDR1 and CDR2 sequences are KGHSH and LQKENI. V was pared by 6 bases and J by 10 bases, with 19 bases between. CDR3 sequence (DNA): TGTGCCAGCTCGCGAGCCGGGGAAGGGCGATCACCCCTCCACTTT. Its protein is CASSRAGEGRSPLHF.

CDR3 sequence (DNA): TGCAGCGTTGGGGGTGTTCGGACTAGGCACACAGATACGCAGTATTTT. This sequence encodes CSVGGVRTRHTDTQYF. The chain recombines TRBV29-1 with TRBJ2-3; 7 bases map to TRBD2. The CDR3 is 16 amino acids. Looked up from germline, CDR1 is SQVTM and CDR2 is ANQGSEA. V dropped 4 bases and J dropped 2; count of bases not matched to a gene: 12.

The V gene is TRBV6-1, the J gene TRBJ2-2; tentatively, D is TRBD1 (6 bases). Germline CDR1 MNHNS, CDR2 SASEGT. CDR3 length equals 14 residues. Deletions cut 1 base from V and 6 bases from J, with 9 bases between. CDR3 nucleotide sequence: TGTGCCAGCAGTGAAGGGCAGGGGCCCGGGGAGCTGTTTTTT. Residues: CASSEGQGPGELFF.

This clone has just a few counts. The gene calls are TRBV5-1 and TRBJ2-7; 10 positions match TRBD1. CDR1 is SGHRS, CDR2 YFSETQ, per germline. Losses at the gene ends were 4 bases for V and 6 bases for J; bases not matched to a gene: 7. The CDR3 is 14 residues long. The CDR3 is CASSIGTGALEQYF. The CDR3 DNA reads as TGCGCCAGCAGCATCGGGACAGGGGCCCTCGAGCAGTACTTC.

This chain links TRBV18 with TRBJ2-7; maybe TRBD2 (5 bases). Germline lookup yields CDR1 KGHSH and CDR2 LQKENI. The CDR3 is 14 residues long. V lost 3 bases to trimming and J lost 6 bases, with 15 bases between them. CDR3 sequence reads: CASSPISGEGEQYF. CDR3 DNA: TGTGCCAGCTCACCCATATCCGGAGAGGGCGAGCAGTACTTC. Together with reference TRBV18 and TRBJ2-7, the CDR3 gives the full variable domain: NAGVMQNPRHLVRRRGQEARLRCSPMKGHSHVYWYRQLPEEGLKFMVYLQKENIIDESGMPKERFSAEFPKEGPSILRIQQVVRGDSAAYFCASSPISGEGEQYFGPGTRLTVT.